This T cell receptor beta chain is drawn from a study of T cell responses to AZD1222 COVID-19 vaccine. General study points: Every sample of the repertoires postdated the peak T cell response. There were vaccine-associated CD4 TCRs across spike, dominant at 160-218 and 743-854.

Germline lookup yields CDR1 MGHRA and CDR2 YSYEKL. The CDR3 runs to 14 residues. The ends were cut back, 1 base at V and 3 bases at J, with 10 bases in the middle. Combined were second doses at about 4 or about 12 weeks. A word on this clone: No antigen is known for it.

TCRdb keeps only in-frame clones here, not all; method: immunoSEQ multiplex PCR. The data contain around 150,000 clones, around nine tenths of them seen just once; the ten biggest clones take up 4% to 5.5%. This chain links TRBV4-1 with TRBJ2-7; D is possibly TRBD1 or TRBD2 (5 bases each). The clonotype was recovered from an adult who received the AZD1222 COVID-19 vaccine. The source material was peripheral blood, sampled 28 days after the second AZD1222 dose. CDR3 coding DNA: TGCGCCAGCAGCCAAGCCGGGACCAACTACGAGCAGTACTTC. Translated, it gives CASSQAGTNYEQYF.